What follows is one T cell receptor beta chain and its context. The length of the CDR3 is 15 residues. Germline V CDR1 and CDR2: SNHLY, FYNNEI. The J segment lost 7 bases and the V segment lost 2 bases, leaving 5 bases of the junction unmatched. Generated by immunoSEQ multiplex PCR, the TCRdb table keeps only in-frame clones and is missing some. The data show 40,000 to 50,000 clones, 90% to 95% seen once. The sample is drawn from a study of T cell changes during pregnancy in multiple sclerosis. The sample in question was CD8+ T cells from peripheral blood mononuclear cells, obtained in the third trimester of pregnancy. This chain uses TRBV2 with TRBJ1-4; 9 nucleotides match TRBD1. The receptor's source is a female donor with multiple sclerosis, enrolled in a pregnancy study. Here the CDR3 DNA reads TGTGCCAGCAGTGAAAGGGGACAGGGAGGTGAAAAACTGTTTTTT. This codes for CASSERGQGGEKLFF.